The next 12 T cell receptor beta chains were all read from a single sample in a study of human T cells and chemical hapten exposure. TCRdb called the RACE reads again in MiXCR, with one record for every CDR3 protein. The sample has tens of thousands of distinct CDR3 sequences, around 10% seen once. Noted time point: pre-sensitization, week 0. Noted treatment: therapeutic diphenylcyclopropenone sensitization with weekly scalp DPC. Specimen: whole blood, collected in connection with sensitization to the hapten diphenylcyclopropenone (DPC). All receptors come from a woman in her thirties or forties with alopecia areata. Some clones in this sample may be carry-over from other donors' samples.

The J gene is TRBJ1-3, the V gene TRBV9, with unresolved D. The CDR3 is made up of 16 amino acids. Germline assignment: CDR1 SGDLS and CDR2 YYNGEE. V was cut by 0 bases and J by 1 base, with 11 bases left in between. CDR3 coding DNA: TGTGCCAGCAGCGTAGCGGTTGCCCCATCTGGAAACACCATATATTTT. Protein sequence: CASSVAVAPSGNTIYF.

This clonotype was counted ten times or more. The V gene is TRBV20-1, the J gene TRBJ1-2; unclear D gene. Germline V gene data show CDR1 as DFQATT and CDR2 as SNEGSKA (reference sequence). With 1 base removed from V and 4 bases from J, the gap between germline ends came to 10 bases. This CDR3 spans 13 amino acids. The CDR3 nucleotides are TGCAGTGCTAGAGTGGCGACCACCTATGGCTACACCTTC. It translates to CSARVATTYGYTF.

The chain joins TRBV7-7 to TRBJ2-2, with 9 bases aligning to TRBD1. Germline values: CDR1 SSHAT, CDR2 FNYEAQ (reference sequence). The V gene end was trimmed by 3 bases and the J gene end by 5 bases; junction bases not matched to a gene: 4. CDR3 length: 15 amino acids. DNA of the CDR3: TGTGCCAGCAGCTTCGAACAGGGGGCGACCGGGGAGCTGTTTTTT. The encoded protein is CASSFEQGATGELFF.

This clonotype was counted between two and nine times. The chain links TRBV11-2 to TRBJ2-3, with 8 bases lining up with TRBD2. This CDR3 spans 15 amino acids. Trimming at V came to 5 bases and at J to 3 bases, leaving 7 bases not matched to a gene. The germline CDR1 and CDR2 sequences are SGHAT and FQNNGV. In DNA form, the CDR3 reads TGTGCCAGCAGCCGGGGGGGCAAGGGAACAGATACGCAGTATTTT. The encoded protein is CASSRGGKGTDTQYF. The whole variable domain, remainder taken from reference TRBV11-2 and TRBJ2-3, is EAGVAQSPRYKIIEKRQSVAFWCNPISGHATLYWYQQILGQGPKLLIQFQNNGVVDDSQLPKDRFSAERLKGVDSTLKIQPAKLEDSAVYLCASSRGGKGTDTQYFGPGTRLTVL.

CDR3 loop: CASSLKRGSYNEQFF. CDR3 coding DNA: TGTGCCAGCAGCTTAAAGCGGGGCTCCTACAATGAGCAGTTCTTC. The gene calls are TRBV7-2 and TRBJ2-1; 7 nucleotides match TRBD2. Trimming took 2 bases from V and 0 from J; bases not matched to a gene: 1. The V gene's germline CDR1 is SGHTA and CDR2 FQGNSA. This CDR3 has 15 amino acids.

This chain joins TRBV3-1 and TRBJ2-7, with 8 bases aligning to TRBD2. J gave up 6 bases and V 4 bases, and 11 bases lay outside the gene matches. The germline V gene encodes CDR1 LGHDT and CDR2 YNNKEL (reference sequence). The CDR3 runs 15 residues. This CDR3 reads CASSPSGTRIIEQYF. DNA for the CDR3: TGTGCCAGCAGCCCCTCCGGGACTAGAATAATCGAGCAGTACTTC.

The sample holds many counts of this clonotype. V gene TRBV5-1 combines with J gene TRBJ1-1; D is unclear. Germline V gene lookup returns CDR1 SGHRS and CDR2 YFSETQ. Trimming left V 0 bases short and J 7 bases short, with 19 bases between. This CDR3 region has 16 residues. CDR3 region: CASSLAGVGYVYEAFF. CDR3 in DNA: TGCGCCAGCAGCTTGGCCGGGGTAGGGTACGTTTATGAAGCTTTCTTT.

This clonotype was detected ten times or more. The chain joins TRBV6-6 to TRBJ1-5, with D possibly being TRBD1 (5 bases). Germline V gene lookup returns CDR1 MNHNY and CDR2 SVGAGI (reference sequence). V was trimmed by 2 bases and J by 4 bases, leaving 9 bases between them. The CDR3 runs 14 residues. In nucleotides, the CDR3 is TGTGCCAGCAGTTACACACAGGTTAATCAGCCCCAGCATTTT. Translation: CASSYTQVNQPQHF.

This chain connects TRBV12-3 or TRBV12-4 to TRBJ1-6; the D is unclear. The ends were cut back, 6 bases at V and 5 bases at J, with 14 bases in the middle. This CDR3 comprises 15 residues. The CDR3 loop is CASRTGGIDNSPLHF. In DNA, the CDR3 is TGTGCCAGCAGGACTGGAGGGATCGATAATTCACCCCTCCACTTT.

This clonotype was observed at least ten times. The V and J genes are TRBV12-3 or TRBV12-4 and TRBJ1-2; TRBD1 matches at 7 bases. Losses at the gene ends were 2 bases for V and 4 bases for J; bases not matched to a gene: 7. The CDR3 is 15 amino acids. CDR3 in amino acids: CASSLSGDSFYGYTF. In DNA, the CDR3 is TGTGCCAGCAGTTTAAGCGGGGACAGCTTCTATGGCTACACCTTC.

This clonotype was seen at least ten times. V and J are TRBV28 and TRBJ2-7; TRBD1 matches at 7 bases. Germline lookup yields CDR1 MDHEN and CDR2 SYDVKM. The CDR3 length is 14 residues. Trimming at V came to 5 bases and at J to 1 base, leaving 5 bases not matched to a gene. The CDR3 DNA follows: TGTGCCAGCAGTCCCCCGGGACAGTCCTACGAGCAGTACTTC. It translates to CASSPPGQSYEQYF.

This clonotype has at least ten counts. The chain combines TRBV4-2 with TRBJ2-2; TRBD1 agrees at 9 bases. Germline V gives CDR1 LGHNA, CDR2 YNFKEQ. Germline trimming cut 4 bases from V and 4 bases from J; bases unmatched to any gene: 7. The CDR3 contains 16 residues. CDR3: CASSLAGTGRTGELFF. The DNA for the CDR3 is TGTGCCAGCAGCCTTGCCGGGACAGGGCGCACCGGGGAGCTGTTTTTT.